A selection of T cell receptor beta chains follows, all from one sample in a study of radiation and T cells in renal cell carcinoma. TCRdb keeps only in-frame clones here, not all; method: immunoSEQ multiplex PCR. This table holds about 49,000 clones, approximately 80% found once. The sequences come from blood, collected from a patient whose treatment included radiotherapy and nephrectomy. The receptors derive from a woman between 65 and 79 years old with renal cell carcinoma. Each CDR3 is given without its conserved first and last residue.

j_call: TRBJ2-5; v_call: TRBV6-4; cdr3_aa: ASRADRNQETQY
j_call: TRBJ2-2; v_call: TRBV7-2; cdr3_aa: ASSAKWGSNTGELF
j_call: TRBJ2-7; v_call: TRBV6-6; cdr3_aa: ASSYPGPYKPYEQY
j_call: TRBJ1-4; v_call: TRBV5-6; cdr3_aa: ASRTIRQGPTNEKLF
j_call: TRBJ1-1; v_call: TRBV18; cdr3_aa: ASSLVGRYTMNTEAF
j_call: TRBJ1-1; v_call: TRBV28; cdr3_aa: ASSRERETNTEAF
j_call: TRBJ2-1; v_call: TRBV21-1; cdr3_aa: ASSKALVLAGPNEQF
j_call: TRBJ2-3; v_call: TRBV5-1; cdr3_aa: ASSSLSGTSGRALRDTQY
j_call: TRBJ1-1; v_call: TRBV7-5; cdr3_aa: ARSSTQEGAEAF
j_call: TRBJ2-5; v_call: TRBV4-1; cdr3_aa: ASSPFSRGSKMETQY
j_call: TRBJ1-3; v_call: TRBV6-1; cdr3_aa: ASLKTGGAGNTIY
j_call: TRBJ2-7; v_call: TRBV27; cdr3_aa: ASSPIPSDSYEQY
j_call: TRBJ1-2; v_call: TRBV28; cdr3_aa: ASTSGNYGYT
j_call: TRBJ2-7; v_call: TRBV9; cdr3_aa: ASSVGGESYEQY
j_call: TRBJ2-1; v_call: TRBV5-1; cdr3_aa: ASSPGWRTDYNEQF
j_call: TRBJ1-1; v_call: TRBV27; cdr3_aa: ASSLGRMNTEAF
j_call: TRBJ2-1; v_call: TRBV4-1; cdr3_aa: ASSQAGLGAYNEQF
j_call: TRBJ2-7; v_call: TRBV7-2; cdr3_aa: ASSLPTYEQY
j_call: TRBJ1-6; v_call: TRBV6-5; cdr3_aa: ASSYYDRGGSPLH
j_call: TRBJ1-2; v_call: TRBV6-5; cdr3_aa: ASRGPRLSGYT
j_call: TRBJ2-5; v_call: TRBV6-5; cdr3_aa: ASSPVDRVETQY
j_call: TRBJ2-1; v_call: TRBV27; cdr3_aa: ASSPSGRGGYNEQF
j_call: TRBJ1-2; v_call: TRBV29-1; cdr3_aa: SVEDRSGYT
j_call: TRBJ2-3; v_call: TRBV10-3; cdr3_aa: AISERTGGTDTQY
j_call: TRBJ2-7; v_call: TRBV5-8; cdr3_aa: ASNTGQGLYEQY
j_call: TRBJ2-7; v_call: TRBV27; cdr3_aa: ASSRSVGGYEQY